This TCR beta chain emerged from a study of T cell responses to AZD1222 COVID-19 vaccine. Profiled with immunoSEQ multiplex PCR; TCRdb holds only in-frame clones, not every one. The table records over 150,000 clones, 80% to 95% of them present only once. Findings and limits, study-wide: Two AZD1222 doses significantly raised spike-specific TCR breadth and depth over controls. At 160-218 and 743-854, vaccine-associated CD4 TCRs were dominant, and they spanned spike.

About this clone itself: Its antigen is not known.

V lost 2 bases and J lost 0, with 4 bases in between. The CDR3 totals 13 residues. This receptor was identified in an adult who received the MenACWY meningococcal vaccine as a control. The chain couples TRBV23-1 to TRBJ1-1; D not resolved. TRBV23-1 is an ORF, with its function uncertain. The material sequenced was peripheral blood, taken 28 days after the second dose of the MenACWY control vaccine. CDR3 DNA: TGCGCCAGCAGTCAAAGGGTGAACACTGAAGCTTTCTTT. Translated, it gives CASSQRVNTEAFF.